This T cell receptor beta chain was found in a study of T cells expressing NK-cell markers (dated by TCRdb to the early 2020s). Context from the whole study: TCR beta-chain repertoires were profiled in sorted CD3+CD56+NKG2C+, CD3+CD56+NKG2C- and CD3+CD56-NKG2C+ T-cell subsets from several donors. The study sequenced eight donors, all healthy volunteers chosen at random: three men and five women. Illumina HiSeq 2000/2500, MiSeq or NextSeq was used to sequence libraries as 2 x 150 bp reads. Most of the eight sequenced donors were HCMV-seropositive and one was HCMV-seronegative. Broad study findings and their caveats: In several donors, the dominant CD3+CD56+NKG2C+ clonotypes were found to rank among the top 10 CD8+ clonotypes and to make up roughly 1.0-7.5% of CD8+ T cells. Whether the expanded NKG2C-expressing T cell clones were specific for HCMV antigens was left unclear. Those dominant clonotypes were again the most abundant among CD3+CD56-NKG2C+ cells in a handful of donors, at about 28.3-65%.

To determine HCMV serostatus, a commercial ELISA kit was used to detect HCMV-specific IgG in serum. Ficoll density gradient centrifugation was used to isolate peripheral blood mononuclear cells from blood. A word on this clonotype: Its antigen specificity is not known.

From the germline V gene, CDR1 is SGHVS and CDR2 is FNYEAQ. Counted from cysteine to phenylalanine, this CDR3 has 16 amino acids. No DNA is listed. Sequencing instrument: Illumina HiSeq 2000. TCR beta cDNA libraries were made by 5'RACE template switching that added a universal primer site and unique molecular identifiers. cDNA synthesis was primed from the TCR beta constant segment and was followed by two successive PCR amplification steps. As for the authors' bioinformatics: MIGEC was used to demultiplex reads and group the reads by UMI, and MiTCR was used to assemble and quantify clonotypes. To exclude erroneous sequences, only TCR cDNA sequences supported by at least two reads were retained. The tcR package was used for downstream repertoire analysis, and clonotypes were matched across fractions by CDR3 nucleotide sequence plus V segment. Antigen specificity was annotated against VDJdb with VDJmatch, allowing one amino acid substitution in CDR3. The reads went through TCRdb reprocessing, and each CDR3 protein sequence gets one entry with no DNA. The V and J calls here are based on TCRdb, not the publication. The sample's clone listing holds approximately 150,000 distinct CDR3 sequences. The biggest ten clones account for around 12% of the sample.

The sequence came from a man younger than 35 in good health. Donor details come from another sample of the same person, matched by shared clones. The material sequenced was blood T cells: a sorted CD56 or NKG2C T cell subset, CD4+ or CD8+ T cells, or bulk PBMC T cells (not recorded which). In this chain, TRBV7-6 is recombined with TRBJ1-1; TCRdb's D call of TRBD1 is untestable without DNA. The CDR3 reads CASSMMGAFGNTEAFF.